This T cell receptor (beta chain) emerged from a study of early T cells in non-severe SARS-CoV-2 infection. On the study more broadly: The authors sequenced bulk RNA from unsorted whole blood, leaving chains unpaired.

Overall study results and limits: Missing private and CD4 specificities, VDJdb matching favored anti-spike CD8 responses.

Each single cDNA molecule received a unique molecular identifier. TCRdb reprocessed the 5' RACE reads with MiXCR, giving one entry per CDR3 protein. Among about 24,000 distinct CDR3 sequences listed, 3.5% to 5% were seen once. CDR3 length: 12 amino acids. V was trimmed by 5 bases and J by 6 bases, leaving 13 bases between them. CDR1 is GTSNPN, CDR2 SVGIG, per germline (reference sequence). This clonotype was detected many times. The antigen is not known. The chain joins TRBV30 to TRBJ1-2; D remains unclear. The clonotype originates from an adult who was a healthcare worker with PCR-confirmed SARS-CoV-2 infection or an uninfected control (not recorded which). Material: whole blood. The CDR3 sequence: CAWQDLTHGYTF. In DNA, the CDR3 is TGTGCCTGGCAGGATCTAACCCATGGCTACACCTTC. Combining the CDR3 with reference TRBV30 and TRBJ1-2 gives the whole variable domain SQTIHQWPATLVQPVGSPLSLECTVEGTSNPNLYWYRQAAGRGLQLLFYSVGIGQISSEVPQNLSASRPQDRQFILSSKKLLLSDSGFYLCAWQDLTHGYTFGSGTRLTVV.